These T cell receptor beta chains were read from a single sample in a study of blood T cell repertoires in COVID-19. Sequencing used immunoSEQ multiplex PCR; TCRdb keeps in-frame clones, though not all of them. The sample shows around 190,000 clones, more than 75% of them seen only once. Material: peripheral blood. Every receptor here comes from a human donor in a cohort sampled during active COVID-19. Both conserved end residues are trimmed from each CDR3. Fields, in order: V gene, CDR3 length, J gene, CDR3 protein.

TRBV27,11,TRBJ2-2,ASRQQGTGELF
TRBV4-2,13,TRBJ1-2,ASSARTGDNYGYT
TRBV18,12,TRBJ2-3,ASSLGQGTDTQY
TRBV2,13,TRBJ1-6,ASSEEGQNNSPLH
TRBV5-1,12,TRBJ2-7,ASSSGGTAYEQY
TRBV12-3/TRBV12-4,11,TRBJ1-2,ASSHRIDSGYT
TRBV15,13,TRBJ2-5,ATSRDLEGGRGIN
TRBV7-2,12,TRBJ2-5,ASSPRRGQETQY
TRBV19,12,TRBJ2-7,ASSIKADAYEQY
TRBV7-2,13,TRBJ2-7,ASTTGGGGLYEQY
TRBV4-2,14,TRBJ2-7,ASSQLSGQGFYEQY
TRBV12-3/TRBV12-4,11,TRBJ2-2,ASSLRNTGELF
TRBV3-1/TRBV3-2,11,TRBJ2-5,ASSHAGWETQY
TRBV6-6,13,TRBJ1-1,ASSYPGQGVTEAF
TRBV19,13,TRBJ2-7,ASSISTGGGYEQY
TRBV18,12,TRBJ1-1,ASSLDRMNTEAF
TRBV7-2,11,TRBJ2-3,ASGRGSEDTQY
TRBV5-6,11,TRBJ2-7,ASSFGRGYEQY
TRBV6-2/TRBV6-3,12,TRBJ2-5,ASSLTEYQETQY
TRBV28,12,TRBJ2-7,ASSLSVGTYEQY
TRBV7-2,16,TRBJ2-5,ASSLALIASGRGETQY
TRBV5-1,12,TRBJ1-1,ASRFDTGNTEAF
TRBV19,12,TRBJ2-3,ASSLVPGTDTQY
TRBV4-3,13,TRBJ1-1,ASTKGTGVATEAF
TRBV3-1/TRBV3-2,15,TRBJ1-4,ASSQDISQATNEKLF
TRBV7-8,11,TRBJ2-7,ASSVDSGYEQY
TRBV20-1,9,TRBJ2-3,SARQTDTQY
TRBV6-6,14,TRBJ1-2,ASSYSSSRGDYGYT
TRBV21-1,13,TRBJ1-4,ASSKVMWTSEKLF
TRBV5-3,11,TRBJ1-2,ARSLNRENGYT
TRBV5-5,13,TRBJ2-1,ASSLGIAGYNEQF
TRBV21-1,14,TRBJ1-1,ASSKDRSPMNTEAF
TRBV30,11,TRBJ1-1,AWSKTGNTEAF
TRBV30,11,TRBJ1-3,AGLSGSGNTIY
TRBV10-1,13,TRBJ1-6,ASSENGQPNSPLH
TRBV5-1,13,TRBJ1-2,ASSHETQGNYGYT
TRBV6-5,11,TRBJ1-2,ASTPGGGYGYT
TRBV4-3,13,TRBJ2-1,ASSQVAGGPHEQF
TRBV3-1/TRBV3-2,15,TRBJ2-7,ASSQLTTGRGSYEQY
TRBV19,15,TRBJ2-1,ASSFATSGGFPEEQF
TRBV29-1,11,TRBJ2-7,SVVSGRAVEQY
TRBV5-6,12,TRBJ1-2,ASSLGTVNYGYT
TRBV13,14,TRBJ2-1,ASSSGGLALYNEQF
TRBV4-1,13,TRBJ1-1,ASSQEVLVRTEAF
TRBV24-1,13,TRBJ1-2,ATSDSRQGAGGYT
TRBV7-2,12,TRBJ1-4,ASSFGTAYEKLF
TRBV9,13,TRBJ2-6,ASSVTGAGANVLT
TRBV5-1,14,TRBJ2-3,ASSLMYRGPGDTQY
TRBV30,12,TRBJ2-5,AWSVGGLKETQY
TRBV27,12,TRBJ2-7,ASSLDTGNYEQY
TRBV7-8,14,TRBJ2-3,ASSPTWTGGLDTQY
TRBV29-1,13,TRBJ2-1,SVKGELGSYNEQF
TRBV7-9,13,TRBJ1-1,ASSLGQHLNTEAF
TRBV3-1/TRBV3-2,16,TRBJ1-3,ASSSPGTGGISGNTIY
TRBV4-3,17,TRBJ2-2,ASSQDSPSGRTNTGELF